This entry is about one T cell receptor beta chain. The source of the sample is a study of blood T cell repertoires in COVID-19. Only in-frame clones appear in the TCRdb table, and some are missing; sequencing was by immunoSEQ multiplex PCR. This sample has about 200,000 clones, with less than 90% found just once. Germline V gene lookup returns CDR1 SGHVS and CDR2 FQNEAQ. The CDR3 runs 15 residues. The V and J ends lost 1 base and 8 bases, in that order; junction bases with no gene match: 5. Input material: peripheral blood. The chain combines TRBV7-8 with TRBJ1-4; 9 bases are shared with TRBD1. The source is a man in his forties or fifties with active or convalescent COVID-19. The CDR3 loop is CASSLVGTGLEKLFF. Here the CDR3 DNA reads TGTGCCAGCAGCTTAGTAGGGACAGGGTTGGAAAAACTGTTTTTT.